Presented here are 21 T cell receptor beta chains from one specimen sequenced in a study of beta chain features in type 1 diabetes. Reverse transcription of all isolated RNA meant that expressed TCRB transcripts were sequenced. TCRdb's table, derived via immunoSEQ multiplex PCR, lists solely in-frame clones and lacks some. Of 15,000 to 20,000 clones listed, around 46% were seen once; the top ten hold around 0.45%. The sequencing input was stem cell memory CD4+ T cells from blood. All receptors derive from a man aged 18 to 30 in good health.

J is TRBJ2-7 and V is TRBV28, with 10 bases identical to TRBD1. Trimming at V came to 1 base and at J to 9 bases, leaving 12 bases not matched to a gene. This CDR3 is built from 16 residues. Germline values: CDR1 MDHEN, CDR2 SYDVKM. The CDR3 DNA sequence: TGTGCCAGCAGTTTATCCACGGGACAGGGGCCCCTCCGGCAGTACTTC. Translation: CASSLSTGQGPLRQYF. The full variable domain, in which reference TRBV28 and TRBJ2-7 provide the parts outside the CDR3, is DVKVTQSSRYLVKRTGEKVFLECVQDMDHENMFWYRQDPGLGLRLIYFSYDVKMKEKGDIPEGYSVSREKKERFSLILESASTNQTSMYLCASSLSTGQGPLRQYFGPGTRLTVT.

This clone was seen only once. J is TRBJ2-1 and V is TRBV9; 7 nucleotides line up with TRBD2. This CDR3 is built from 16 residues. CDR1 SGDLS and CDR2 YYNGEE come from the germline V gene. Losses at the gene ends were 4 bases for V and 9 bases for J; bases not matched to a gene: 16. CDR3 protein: CASSYGLSGYSGEQFF. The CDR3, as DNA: TGTGCCAGCAGCTACGGACTTAGCGGGTACTCGGGTGAGCAGTTCTTC.

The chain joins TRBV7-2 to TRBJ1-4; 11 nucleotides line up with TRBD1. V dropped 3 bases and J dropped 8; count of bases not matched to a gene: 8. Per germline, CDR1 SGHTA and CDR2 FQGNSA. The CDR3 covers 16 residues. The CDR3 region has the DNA TGTGCCAGCAGCTTCAATGGACAGGGGGCAGGGGAAAAACTGTTTTTT. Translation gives CASSFNGQGAGEKLFF. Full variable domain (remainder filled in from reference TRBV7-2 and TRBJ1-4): GAGVSQSPSNKVTEKGKDVELRCDPISGHTALYWYRQSLGQGLEFLIYFQGNSAPDKSGLPSDRFSAERTGGSVSTLTIQRTQQEDSAVYLCASSFNGQGAGEKLFFGSGTQLSVL.

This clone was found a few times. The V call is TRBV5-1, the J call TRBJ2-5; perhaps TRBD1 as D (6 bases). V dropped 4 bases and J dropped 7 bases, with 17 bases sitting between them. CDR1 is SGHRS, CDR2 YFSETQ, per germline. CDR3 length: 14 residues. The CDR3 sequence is CASSRDTQGGTQYF. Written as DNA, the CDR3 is TGCGCCAGCAGCCGGGACACCCAAGGCGGGACCCAGTACTTC.

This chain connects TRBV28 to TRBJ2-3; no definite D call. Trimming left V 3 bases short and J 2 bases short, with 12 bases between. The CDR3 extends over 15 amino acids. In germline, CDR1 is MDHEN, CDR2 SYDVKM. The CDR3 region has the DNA TGTGCCAGCAGTTTTTCTGAGATTAACACAGATACGCAGTATTTT. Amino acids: CASSFSEINTDTQYF. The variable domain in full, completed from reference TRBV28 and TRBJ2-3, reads DVKVTQSSRYLVKRTGEKVFLECVQDMDHENMFWYRQDPGLGLRLIYFSYDVKMKEKGDIPEGYSVSREKKERFSLILESASTNQTSMYLCASSFSEINTDTQYFGPGTRLTVL.

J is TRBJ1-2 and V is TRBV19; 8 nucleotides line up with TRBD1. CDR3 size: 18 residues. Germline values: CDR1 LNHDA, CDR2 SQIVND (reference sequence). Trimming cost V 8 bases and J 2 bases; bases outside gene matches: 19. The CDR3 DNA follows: TGTGCCAGTCGCCTCTCTCCCGGCGGGACAGGTCCGAACTATGGCTACACCTTC. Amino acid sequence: CASRLSPGGTGPNYGYTF.

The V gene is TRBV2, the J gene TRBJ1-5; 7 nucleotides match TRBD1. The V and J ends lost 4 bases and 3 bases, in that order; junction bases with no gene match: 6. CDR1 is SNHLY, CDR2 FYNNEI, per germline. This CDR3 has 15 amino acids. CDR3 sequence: CASSVEGAYNQPQHF. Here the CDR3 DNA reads TGTGCCAGCAGTGTAGAGGGGGCGTACAATCAGCCCCAGCATTTT. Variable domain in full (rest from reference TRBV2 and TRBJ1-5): EPEVTQTPSHQVTQMGQEVILRCVPISNHLYFYWYRQILGQKVEFLVSFYNNEISEKSEIFDDQFSVERPDGSNFTLKIRSTKLEDSAMYFCASSVEGAYNQPQHFGDGTRLSIL.

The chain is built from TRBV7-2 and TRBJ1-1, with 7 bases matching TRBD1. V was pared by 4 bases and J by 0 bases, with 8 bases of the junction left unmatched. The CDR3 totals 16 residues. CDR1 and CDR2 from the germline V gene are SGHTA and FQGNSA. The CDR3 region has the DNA TGTGCCAGCAGCTGGACCGGGACAGCGATGAACACTGAAGCTTTCTTT. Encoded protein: CASSWTGTAMNTEAFF.

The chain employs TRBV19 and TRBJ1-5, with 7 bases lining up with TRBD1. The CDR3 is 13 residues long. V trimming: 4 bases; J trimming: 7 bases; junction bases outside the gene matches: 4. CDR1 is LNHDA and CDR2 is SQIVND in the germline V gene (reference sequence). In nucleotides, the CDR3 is TGTGCCAGTAGTACCTTAGGGGGCCAGCCCCAGCATTTT. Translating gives CASSTLGGQPQHF. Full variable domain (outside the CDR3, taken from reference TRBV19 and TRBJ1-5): DGGITQSPKYLFRKEGQNVTLSCEQNLNHDAMYWYRQDPGQGLRLIYYSQIVNDFQKGDIAEGYSVSREKKESFPLTVTSAQKNPTAFYLCASSTLGGQPQHFGDGTRLSIL.

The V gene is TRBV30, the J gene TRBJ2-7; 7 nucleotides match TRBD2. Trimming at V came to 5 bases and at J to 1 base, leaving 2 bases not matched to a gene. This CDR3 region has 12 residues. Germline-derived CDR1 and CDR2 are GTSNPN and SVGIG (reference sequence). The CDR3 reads CAWGRGSYEQYF. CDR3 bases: TGTGCCTGGGGGAGGGGTTCCTACGAGCAGTACTTC.

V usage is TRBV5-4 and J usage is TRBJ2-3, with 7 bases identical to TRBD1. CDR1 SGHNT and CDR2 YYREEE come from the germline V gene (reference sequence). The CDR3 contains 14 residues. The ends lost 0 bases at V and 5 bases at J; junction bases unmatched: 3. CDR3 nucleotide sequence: TGTGCCAGCAGCTTGGACAGGGGAAGAGATACGCAGTATTTT. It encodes CASSLDRGRDTQYF.

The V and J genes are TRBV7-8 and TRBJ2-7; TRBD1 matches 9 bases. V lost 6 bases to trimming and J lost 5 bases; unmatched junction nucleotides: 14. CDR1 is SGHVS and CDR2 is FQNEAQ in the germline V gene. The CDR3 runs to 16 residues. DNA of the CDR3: TGTGCCAGCAGGCCCACCCGGACAGGGGAGAAAGACGAGCAGTACTTC. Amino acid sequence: CASRPTRTGEKDEQYF.

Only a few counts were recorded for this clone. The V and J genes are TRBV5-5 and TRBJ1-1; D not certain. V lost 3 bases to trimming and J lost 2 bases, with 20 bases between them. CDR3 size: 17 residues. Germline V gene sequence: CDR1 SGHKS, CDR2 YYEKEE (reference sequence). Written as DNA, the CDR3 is TGTGCCAGCAGCTATGGACCGCCTGGACGGGGAAACACTGAAGCTTTCTTT. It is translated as CASSYGPPGRGNTEAFF. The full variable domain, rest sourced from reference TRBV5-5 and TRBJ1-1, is DAGVTQSPTHLIKTRGQQVTLRCSPISGHKSVSWYQQVLGQGPQFIFQYYEKEERGRGNFPDRFSARQFPNYSSELNVNALLLGDSALYLCASSYGPPGRGNTEAFFGQGTRLTVV.

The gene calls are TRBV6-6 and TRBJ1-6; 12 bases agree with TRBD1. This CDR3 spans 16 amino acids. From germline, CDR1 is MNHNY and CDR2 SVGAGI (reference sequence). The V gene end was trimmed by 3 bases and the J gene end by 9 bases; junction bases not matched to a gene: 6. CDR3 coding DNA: TGTGCCAGCAGTTATTTCGGGACAGGGGGCTCTTCACCCCTCCACTTT. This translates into CASSYFGTGGSSPLHF.

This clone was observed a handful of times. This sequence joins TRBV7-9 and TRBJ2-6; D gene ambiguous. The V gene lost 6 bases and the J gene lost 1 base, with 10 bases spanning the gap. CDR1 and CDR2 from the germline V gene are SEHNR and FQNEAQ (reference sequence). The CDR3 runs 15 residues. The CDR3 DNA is TGTGCCAGCAGAACTGACTTTTCTGGGGCCAACGTCCTGACTTTC. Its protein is CASRTDFSGANVLTF.

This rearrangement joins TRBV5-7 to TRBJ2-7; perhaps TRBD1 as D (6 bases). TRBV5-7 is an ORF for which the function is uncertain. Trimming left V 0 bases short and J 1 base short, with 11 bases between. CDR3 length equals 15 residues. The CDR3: CASSLGQAASYEQYF. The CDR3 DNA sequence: TGTGCCAGCAGCTTGGGACAGGCGGCGTCCTACGAGCAGTACTTC.

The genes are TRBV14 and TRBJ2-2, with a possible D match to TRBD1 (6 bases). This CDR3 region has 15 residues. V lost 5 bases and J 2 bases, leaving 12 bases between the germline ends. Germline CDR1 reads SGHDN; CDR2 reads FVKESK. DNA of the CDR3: TGTGCCAGCAGCTATCGGACAGAAAACACCGGGGAGCTGTTTTTT. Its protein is CASSYRTENTGELFF.

DNA for the CDR3: TGTGCCAGCAGCTTGGAACAGGGGTTCTACGAGCAGTACTTC. Its translation is CASSLEQGFYEQYF. The chain carries TRBV5-4 and TRBJ2-7, with 7 positions matching TRBD1. Trimming cost V 0 bases and J 3 bases; bases outside gene matches: 3. The germline gives CDR1 SGHNT, CDR2 YYREEE (reference sequence). This CDR3 has 14 amino acids.

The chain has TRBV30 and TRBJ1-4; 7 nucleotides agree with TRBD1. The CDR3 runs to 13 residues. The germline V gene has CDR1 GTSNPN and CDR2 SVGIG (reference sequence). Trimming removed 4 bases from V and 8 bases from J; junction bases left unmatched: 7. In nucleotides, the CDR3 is TGTGCCTGGATGTTACAGGGGTACGAAAAACTGTTTTTT. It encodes CAWMLQGYEKLFF. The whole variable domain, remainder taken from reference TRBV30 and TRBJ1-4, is SQTIHQWPATLVQPVGSPLSLECTVEGTSNPNLYWYRQAAGRGLQLLFYSVGIGQISSEVPQNLSASRPQDRQFILSSKKLLLSDSGFYLCAWMLQGYEKLFFGSGTQLSVL.

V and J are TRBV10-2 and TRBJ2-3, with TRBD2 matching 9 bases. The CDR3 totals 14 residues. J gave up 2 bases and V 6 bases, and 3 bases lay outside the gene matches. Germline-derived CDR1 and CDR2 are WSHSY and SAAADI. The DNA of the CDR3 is TGCGCCAGCAGGAGCGGGGGGCCCACAGATACGCAGTATTTT. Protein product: CASRSGGPTDTQYF.

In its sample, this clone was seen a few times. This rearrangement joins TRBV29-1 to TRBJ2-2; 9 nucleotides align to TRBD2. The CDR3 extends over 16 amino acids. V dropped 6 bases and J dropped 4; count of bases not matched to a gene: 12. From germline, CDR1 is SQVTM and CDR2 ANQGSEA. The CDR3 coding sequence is TGCAGCGTCAGGACTAGCGCCAGTGGTGGCACCGGGGAGCTGTTTTTT. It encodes CSVRTSASGGTGELFF.